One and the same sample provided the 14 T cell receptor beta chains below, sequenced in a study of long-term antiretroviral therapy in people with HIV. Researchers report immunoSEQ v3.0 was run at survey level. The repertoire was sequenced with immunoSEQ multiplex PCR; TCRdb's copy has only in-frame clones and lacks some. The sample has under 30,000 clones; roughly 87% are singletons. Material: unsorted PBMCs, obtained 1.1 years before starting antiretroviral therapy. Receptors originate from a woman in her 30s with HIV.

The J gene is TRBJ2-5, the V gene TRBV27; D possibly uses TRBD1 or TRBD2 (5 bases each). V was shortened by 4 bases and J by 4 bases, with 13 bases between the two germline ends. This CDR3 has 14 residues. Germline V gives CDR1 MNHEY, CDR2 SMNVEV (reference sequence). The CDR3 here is CASSSRDRPETQYF. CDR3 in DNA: TGTGCCAGCAGTTCCCGGGACCGCCCAGAGACCCAGTACTTC.

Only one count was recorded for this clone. For the CDR3, the DNA is TGTGCCAGCAGCGCTTACAGGGGGGGGGACGAGCAGTACGTC. It encodes CASSAYRGGDEQYV. This chain links TRBV5-5 with TRBJ2-7, with D perhaps TRBD1 (8 bases). Germline lookup yields CDR1 SGHKS and CDR2 YYEKEE (reference sequence). The CDR3 contains 14 residues. Trimming left V 4 bases short and J 5 bases short, with 16 bases between.

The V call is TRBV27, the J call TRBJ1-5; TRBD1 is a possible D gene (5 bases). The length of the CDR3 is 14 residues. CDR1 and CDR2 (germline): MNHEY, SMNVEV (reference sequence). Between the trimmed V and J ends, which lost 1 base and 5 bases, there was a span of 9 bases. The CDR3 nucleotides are TGTGCCAGCAGTTTATACGGGGCGGATCAGCCCCAGCATTTT. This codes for CASSLYGADQPQHF.

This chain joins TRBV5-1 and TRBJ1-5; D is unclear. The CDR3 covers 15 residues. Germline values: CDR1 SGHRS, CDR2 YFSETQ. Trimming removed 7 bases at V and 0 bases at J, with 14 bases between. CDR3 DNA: TGCGCCAGCTCTTCCGAGGGATATAGCAATCAGCCCCAGCATTTT. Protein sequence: CASSSEGYSNQPQHF.

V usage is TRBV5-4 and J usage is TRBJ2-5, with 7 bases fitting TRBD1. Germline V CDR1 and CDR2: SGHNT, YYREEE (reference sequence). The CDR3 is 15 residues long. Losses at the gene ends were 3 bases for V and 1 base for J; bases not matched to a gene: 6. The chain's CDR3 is CASSSPGQPQETQYF. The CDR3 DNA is TGTGCCAGCAGCTCGCCGGGACAGCCCCAAGAGACCCAGTACTTC. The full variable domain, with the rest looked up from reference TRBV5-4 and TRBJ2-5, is ETGVTQSPTHLIKTRGQQVTLRCSSQSGHNTVSWYQQALGQGPQFIFQYYREEENGRGNFPPRFSGLQFPNYSSELNVNALELDDSALYLCASSSPGQPQETQYFGPGTRLLVL.

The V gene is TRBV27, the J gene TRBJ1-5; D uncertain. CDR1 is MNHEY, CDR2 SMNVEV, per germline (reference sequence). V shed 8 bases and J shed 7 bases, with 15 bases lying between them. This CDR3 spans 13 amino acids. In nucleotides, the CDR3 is TGTGCCAGCTCGGTGGTGGTCGGGCAGCCCCAGCATTTT. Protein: CASSVVVGQPQHF.

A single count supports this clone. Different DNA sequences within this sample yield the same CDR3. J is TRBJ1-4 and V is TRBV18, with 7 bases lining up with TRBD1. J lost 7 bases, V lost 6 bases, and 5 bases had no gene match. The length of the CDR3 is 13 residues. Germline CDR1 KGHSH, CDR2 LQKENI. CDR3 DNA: TGTGCCAGCTCGCCATCAGGGGGTGAAAAACTGTTTTTT. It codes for CASSPSGGEKLFF.

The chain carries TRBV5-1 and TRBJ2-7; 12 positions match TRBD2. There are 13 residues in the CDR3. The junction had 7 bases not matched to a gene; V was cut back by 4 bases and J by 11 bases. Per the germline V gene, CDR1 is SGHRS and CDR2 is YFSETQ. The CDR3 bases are TGCGCCAGCAGCCCGTGGACTAGCGGGGAAGAGTACTTC. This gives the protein CASSPWTSGEEYF.

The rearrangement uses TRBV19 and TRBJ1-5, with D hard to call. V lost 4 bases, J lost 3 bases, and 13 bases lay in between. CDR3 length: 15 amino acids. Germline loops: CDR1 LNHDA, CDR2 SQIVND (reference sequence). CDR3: CASSTTRALNQPQHF. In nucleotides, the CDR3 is TGTGCCAGTAGTACGACGAGGGCACTCAATCAGCCCCAGCATTTT.

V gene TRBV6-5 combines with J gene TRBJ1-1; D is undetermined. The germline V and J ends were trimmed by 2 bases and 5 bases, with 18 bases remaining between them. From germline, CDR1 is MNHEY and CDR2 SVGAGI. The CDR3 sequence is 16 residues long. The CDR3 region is CASSYDGPAARTEAFF. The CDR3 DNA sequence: TGTGCCAGCAGTTACGACGGTCCCGCCGCTCGGACTGAAGCTTTCTTT.

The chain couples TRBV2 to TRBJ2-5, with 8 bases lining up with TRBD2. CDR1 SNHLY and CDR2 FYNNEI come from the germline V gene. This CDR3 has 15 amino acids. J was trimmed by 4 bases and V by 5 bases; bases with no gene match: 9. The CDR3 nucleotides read TGTGCCAGCAGTTCAGCGGCGGGGGGAGGAGAGACCCAGTACTTC. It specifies CASSSAAGGGETQYF.

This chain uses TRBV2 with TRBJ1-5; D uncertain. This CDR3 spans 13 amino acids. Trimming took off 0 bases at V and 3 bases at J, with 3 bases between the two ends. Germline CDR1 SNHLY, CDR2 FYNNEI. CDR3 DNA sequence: TGTGCCAGCAGTGAAGCCCACAATCAGCCCCAGCATTTT. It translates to CASSEAHNQPQHF. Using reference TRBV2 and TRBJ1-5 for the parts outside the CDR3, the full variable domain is EPEVTQTPSHQVTQMGQEVILRCVPISNHLYFYWYRQILGQKVEFLVSFYNNEISEKSEIFDDQFSVERPDGSNFTLKIRSTKLEDSAMYFCASSEAHNQPQHFGDGTRLSIL.

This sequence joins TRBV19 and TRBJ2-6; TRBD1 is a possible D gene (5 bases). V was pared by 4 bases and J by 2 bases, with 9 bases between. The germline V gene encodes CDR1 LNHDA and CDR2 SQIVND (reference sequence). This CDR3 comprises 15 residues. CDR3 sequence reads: CASSNRFPGANVLTF. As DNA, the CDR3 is TGTGCCAGTAGTAACAGGTTCCCTGGGGCCAACGTCCTGACTTTC.

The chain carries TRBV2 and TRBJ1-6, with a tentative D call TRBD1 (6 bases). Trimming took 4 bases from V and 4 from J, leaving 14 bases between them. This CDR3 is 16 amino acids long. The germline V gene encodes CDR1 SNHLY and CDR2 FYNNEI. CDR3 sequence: CASSGDNRGYNSPLHF. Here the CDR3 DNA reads TGTGCCAGCAGTGGGGACAACCGGGGTTATAATTCACCCCTCCACTTT.